This T cell receptor (beta chain) emerged from a study of cytomegalovirus exposure and HLA in healthy donors. Looking at the study overall: Most donors, around 81% of a few hundred genotyped, fell in the Caucasian-associated ancestry cluster. Regarding the study as a whole: In an earlier analysis, about 90% or about 30%: the productive usage of most TCR beta V segments. Other equally common chains were less clonally expanded than HLA-associated TCR beta chains, a later analysis showed. What TCR beta sequences reportedly achieved was accurate prediction of HLA-A and HLA-B alleles in most subjects.

Of note for this clone: Its target is not known.

A multiplex PCR was run with 60 Vbeta primers and 13 Jbeta primers. Measured with immunoSEQ multiplex PCR; TCRdb has only the in-frame clones, and not every one. The sample shows some 190,000 clones, 75% to 90% of them seen only once. Germline CDR1 MNHEY, CDR2 SMNVEV (reference sequence). CDR3 size: 15 residues. V was pared by 7 bases and J by 7 bases, with 6 bases of the junction left unmatched. This sequence originates from a young man in good health and CMV-seronegative. V gene TRBV27 combines with J gene TRBJ2-2; TRBD2 agrees at 13 bases. The sequencing input was PBMCs. The CDR3 sequence: CASTGLAGDYGELFF. The DNA of the CDR3 is TGTGCCAGCACTGGACTAGCGGGAGATTACGGGGAGCTGTTTTTT.